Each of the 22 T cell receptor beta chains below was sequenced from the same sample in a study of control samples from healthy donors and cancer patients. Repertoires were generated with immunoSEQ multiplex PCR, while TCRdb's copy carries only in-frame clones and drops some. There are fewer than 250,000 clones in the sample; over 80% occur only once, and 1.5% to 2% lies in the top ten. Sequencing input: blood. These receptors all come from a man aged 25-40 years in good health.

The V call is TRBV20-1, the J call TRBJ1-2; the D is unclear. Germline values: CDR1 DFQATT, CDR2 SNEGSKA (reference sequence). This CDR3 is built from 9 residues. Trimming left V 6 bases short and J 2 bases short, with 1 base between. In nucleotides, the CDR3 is TGCAGTGCGAACTATGGCTACACCTTC. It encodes CSANYGYTF.

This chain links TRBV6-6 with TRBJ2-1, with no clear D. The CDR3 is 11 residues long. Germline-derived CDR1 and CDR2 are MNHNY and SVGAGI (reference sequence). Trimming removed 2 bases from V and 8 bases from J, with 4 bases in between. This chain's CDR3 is CASSYRHEQFF. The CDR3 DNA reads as TGTGCCAGCAGTTACAGGCATGAGCAGTTCTTC.

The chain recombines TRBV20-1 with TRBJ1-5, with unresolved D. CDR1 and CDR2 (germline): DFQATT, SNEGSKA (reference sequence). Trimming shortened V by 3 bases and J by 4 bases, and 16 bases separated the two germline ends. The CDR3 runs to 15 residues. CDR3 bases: TGCAGTGCTAGTACACAGCGCTATTTTAATCAGCCCCAGCATTTT. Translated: CSASTQRYFNQPQHF.

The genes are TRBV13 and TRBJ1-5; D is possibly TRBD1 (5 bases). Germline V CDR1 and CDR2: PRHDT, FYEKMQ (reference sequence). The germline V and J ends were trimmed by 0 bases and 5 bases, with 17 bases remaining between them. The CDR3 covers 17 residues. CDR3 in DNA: TGTGCCAGCAGCTTAGGCCTAAGCGGTCAGGGCGATCAGCCCCAGCATTTT. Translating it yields CASSLGLSGQGDQPQHF.

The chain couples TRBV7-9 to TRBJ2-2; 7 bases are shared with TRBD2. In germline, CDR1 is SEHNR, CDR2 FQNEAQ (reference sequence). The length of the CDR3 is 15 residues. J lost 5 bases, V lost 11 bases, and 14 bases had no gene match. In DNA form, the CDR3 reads TGTGCCGGTTTGGGCCCCCTGCGGGGGACCGGGGAGCTGTTTTTT. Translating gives CAGLGPLRGTGELFF.

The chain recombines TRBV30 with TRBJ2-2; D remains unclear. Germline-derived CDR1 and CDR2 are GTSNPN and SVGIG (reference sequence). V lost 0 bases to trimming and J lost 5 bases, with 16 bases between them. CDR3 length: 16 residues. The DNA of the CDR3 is TGTGCCTGGAGTGTACGTGGCGGAAAGTGGACCGGGGAGCTGTTTTTT. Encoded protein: CAWSVRGGKWTGELFF.

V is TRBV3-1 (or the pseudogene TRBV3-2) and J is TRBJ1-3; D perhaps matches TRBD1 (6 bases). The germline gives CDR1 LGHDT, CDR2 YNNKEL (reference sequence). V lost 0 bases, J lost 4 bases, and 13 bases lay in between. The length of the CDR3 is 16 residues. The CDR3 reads CASSQDRAGQGNTIYF. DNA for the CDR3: TGTGCCAGCAGCCAAGACCGCGCCGGACAGGGAAACACCATATATTTT.

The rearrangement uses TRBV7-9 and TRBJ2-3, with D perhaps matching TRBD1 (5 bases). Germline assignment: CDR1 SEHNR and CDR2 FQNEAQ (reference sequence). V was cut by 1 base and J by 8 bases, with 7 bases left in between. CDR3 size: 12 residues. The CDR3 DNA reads TGTGCCAGCAGCTTAGGGCAGGGTACGCAGTATTTT. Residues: CASSLGQGTQYF. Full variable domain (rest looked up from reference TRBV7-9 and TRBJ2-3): DTGVSQNPRHKITKRGQNVTFRCDPISEHNRLYWYRQTLGQGPEFLTYFQNEAQLEKSRLLSDRFSAERPKGSFSTLEIQRTEQGDSAMYLCASSLGQGTQYFGPGTRLTVL.

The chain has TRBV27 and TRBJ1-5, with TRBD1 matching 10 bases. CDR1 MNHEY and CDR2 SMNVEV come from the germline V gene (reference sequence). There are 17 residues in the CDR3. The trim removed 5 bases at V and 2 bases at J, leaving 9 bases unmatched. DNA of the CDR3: TGTGCCAGCAGTCCCACGGACAGGGGGAGCCGCAATCAGCCCCAGCATTTT. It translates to CASSPTDRGSRNQPQHF.

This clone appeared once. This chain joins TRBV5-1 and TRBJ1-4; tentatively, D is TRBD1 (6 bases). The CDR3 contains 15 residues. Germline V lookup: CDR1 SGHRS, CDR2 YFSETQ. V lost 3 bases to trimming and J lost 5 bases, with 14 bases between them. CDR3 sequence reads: CASSSSGAPNEKLFF. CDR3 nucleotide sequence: TGCGCCAGCAGCTCTTCAGGGGCCCCAAATGAAAAACTGTTTTTT.

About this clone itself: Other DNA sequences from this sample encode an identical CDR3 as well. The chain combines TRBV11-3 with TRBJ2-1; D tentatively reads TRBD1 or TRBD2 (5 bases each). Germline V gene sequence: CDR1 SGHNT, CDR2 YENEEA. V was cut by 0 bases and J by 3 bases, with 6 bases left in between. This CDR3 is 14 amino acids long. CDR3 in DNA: TGTGCCAGCAGCTTAGATGGGGGCTACAATGAGCAGTTCTTC. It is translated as CASSLDGGYNEQFF.

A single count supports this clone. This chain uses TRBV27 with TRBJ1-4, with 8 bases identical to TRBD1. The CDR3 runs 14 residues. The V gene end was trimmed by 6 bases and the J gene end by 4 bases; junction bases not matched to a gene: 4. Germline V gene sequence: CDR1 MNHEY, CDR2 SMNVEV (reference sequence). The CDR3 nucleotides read TGTGCCAGCAGGACAGGGGCCCGTAATGAAAAACTGTTTTTT. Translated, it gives CASRTGARNEKLFF.

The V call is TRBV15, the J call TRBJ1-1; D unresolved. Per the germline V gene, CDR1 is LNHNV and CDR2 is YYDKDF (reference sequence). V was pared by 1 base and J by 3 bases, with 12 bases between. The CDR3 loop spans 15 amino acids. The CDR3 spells CATSRAITRDTEAFF. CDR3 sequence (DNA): TGTGCCACCAGCAGAGCTATTACCCGGGACACTGAAGCTTTCTTT.

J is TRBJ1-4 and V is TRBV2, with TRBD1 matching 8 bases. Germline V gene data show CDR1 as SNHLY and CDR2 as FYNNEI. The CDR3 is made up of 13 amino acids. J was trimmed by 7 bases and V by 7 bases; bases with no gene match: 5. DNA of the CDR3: TGTGCCAGCACGCAGGGGGCTTTTGAAAAACTGTTTTTT. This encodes CASTQGAFEKLFF.

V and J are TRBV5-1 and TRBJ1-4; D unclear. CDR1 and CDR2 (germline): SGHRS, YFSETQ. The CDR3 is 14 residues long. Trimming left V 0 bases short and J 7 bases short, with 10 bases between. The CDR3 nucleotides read TGCGCCAGCAGCTTGGCGGCGGGCCCTGAAAAACTGTTTTTT. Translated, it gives CASSLAAGPEKLFF.

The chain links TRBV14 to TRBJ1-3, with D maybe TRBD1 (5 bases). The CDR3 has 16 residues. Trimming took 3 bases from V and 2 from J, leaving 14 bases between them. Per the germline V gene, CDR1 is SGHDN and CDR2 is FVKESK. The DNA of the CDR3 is TGTGCCAGCAGCCACAGACAGAGAGGGACTGGAAACACCATATATTTT. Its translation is CASSHRQRGTGNTIYF.

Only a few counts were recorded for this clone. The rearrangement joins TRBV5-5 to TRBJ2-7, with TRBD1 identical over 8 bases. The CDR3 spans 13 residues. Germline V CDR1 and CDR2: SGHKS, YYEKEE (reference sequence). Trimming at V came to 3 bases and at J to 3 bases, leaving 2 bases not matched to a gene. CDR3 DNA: TGTGCCAGCAGCTCGGACAGGGACTACGAGCAGTACTTC. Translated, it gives CASSSDRDYEQYF.

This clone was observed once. Here the CDR3 reads CASSQGASGSPDTQYF. Here the CDR3 DNA reads TGTGCCAGCAGCCAAGGGGCTAGCGGGAGTCCAGATACGCAGTATTTT. This chain joins TRBV4-2 and TRBJ2-3; TRBD2 matches 10 bases. CDR3 length: 16 amino acids. The J segment lost 4 bases and the V segment lost 1 base, leaving 5 bases of the junction unmatched. Germline assignment: CDR1 LGHNA and CDR2 YNFKEQ.

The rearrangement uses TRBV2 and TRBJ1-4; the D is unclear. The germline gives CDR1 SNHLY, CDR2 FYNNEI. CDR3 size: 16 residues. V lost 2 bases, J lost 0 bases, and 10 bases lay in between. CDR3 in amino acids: CASSERQATTNEKLFF. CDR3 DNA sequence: TGTGCCAGCAGTGAACGGCAGGCAACAACTAATGAAAAACTGTTTTTT.

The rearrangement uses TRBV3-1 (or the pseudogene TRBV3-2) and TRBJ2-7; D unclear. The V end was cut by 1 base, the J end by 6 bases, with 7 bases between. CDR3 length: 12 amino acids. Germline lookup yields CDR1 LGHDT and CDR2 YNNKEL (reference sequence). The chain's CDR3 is CASSQASSEQYF. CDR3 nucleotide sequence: TGTGCCAGCAGCCAAGCGTCTTCCGAGCAGTACTTC.

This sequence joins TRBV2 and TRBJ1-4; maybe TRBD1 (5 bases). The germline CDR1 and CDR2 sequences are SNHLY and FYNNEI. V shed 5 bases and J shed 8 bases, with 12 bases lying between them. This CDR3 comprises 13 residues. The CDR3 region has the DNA TGTGCCAGCAGTAGGGGTGAGAGAGAAAAACTGTTTTTT. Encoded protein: CASSRGEREKLFF.

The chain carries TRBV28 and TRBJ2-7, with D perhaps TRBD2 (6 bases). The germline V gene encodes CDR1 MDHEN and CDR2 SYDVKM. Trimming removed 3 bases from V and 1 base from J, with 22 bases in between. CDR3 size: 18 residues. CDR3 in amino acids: CASSFWGQAGRASYEQYF. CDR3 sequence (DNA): TGTGCCAGCAGTTTTTGGGGCCAAGCGGGCCGTGCGTCCTACGAGCAGTACTTC.